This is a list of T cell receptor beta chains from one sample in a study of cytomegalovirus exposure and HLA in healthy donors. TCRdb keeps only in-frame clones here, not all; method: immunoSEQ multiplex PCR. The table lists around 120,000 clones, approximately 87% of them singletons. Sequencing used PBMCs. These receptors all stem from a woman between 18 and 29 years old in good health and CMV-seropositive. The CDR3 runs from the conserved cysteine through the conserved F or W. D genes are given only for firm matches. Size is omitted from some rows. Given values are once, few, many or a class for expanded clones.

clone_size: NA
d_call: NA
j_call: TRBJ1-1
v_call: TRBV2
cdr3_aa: CASTNEGVLSNTEAFF
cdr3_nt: TGTGCCAGCACCAACGAAGGAGTACTCTCGAACACTGAAGCTTTCTTT

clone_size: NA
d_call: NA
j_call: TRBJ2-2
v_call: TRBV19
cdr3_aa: CASSIWGRGSTGELFF
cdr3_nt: TGTGCCAGTAGTATATGGGGGCGCGGGTCCACCGGGGAGCTGTTTTTT

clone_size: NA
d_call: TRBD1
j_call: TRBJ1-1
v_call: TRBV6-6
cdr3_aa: CASSIQGYLRDTEAFF
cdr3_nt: TGTGCCAGCAGCATACAGGGGTACCTAAGGGACACTGAAGCTTTCTTT

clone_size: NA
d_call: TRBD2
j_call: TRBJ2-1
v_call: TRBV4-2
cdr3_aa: CASSQVGGTSLNEQFF
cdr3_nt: TGTGCCAGCAGCCAAGTGGGGGGGACTAGTCTCAATGAGCAGTTCTTC

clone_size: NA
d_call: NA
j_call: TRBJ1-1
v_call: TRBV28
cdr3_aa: CASREGTRAFF
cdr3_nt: TGTGCCAGCAGGGAAGGGACAAGAGCTTTCTTT

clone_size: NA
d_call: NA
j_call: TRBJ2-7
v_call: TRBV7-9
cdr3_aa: CASSVVLEQYF
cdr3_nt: TGTGCCAGCAGCGTCGTATTGGAGCAGTACTTC

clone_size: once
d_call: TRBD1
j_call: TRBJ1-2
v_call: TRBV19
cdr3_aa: CASSPGQVWLNYGYTF
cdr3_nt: TGTGCCAGTAGTCCGGGACAGGTCTGGCTTAACTATGGCTACACCTTC

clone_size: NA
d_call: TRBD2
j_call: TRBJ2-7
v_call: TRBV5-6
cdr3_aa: CASSLYCCGSEGLGNEQYF
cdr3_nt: TGTGCCAGCAGCTTGTACTGTTGCGGGAGCGAGGGACTAGGGAACGAGCAGTACTTC

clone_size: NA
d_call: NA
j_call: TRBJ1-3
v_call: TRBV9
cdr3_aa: CASSRVSGNTIYF
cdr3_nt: TGTGCCAGCAGTCGAGTTTCTGGAAACACCATATATTTT

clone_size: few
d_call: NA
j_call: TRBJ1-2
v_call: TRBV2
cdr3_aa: CASMGSSIDGYTF
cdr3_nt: TGTGCCAGCATGGGTAGCAGTATTGATGGCTACACCTTC

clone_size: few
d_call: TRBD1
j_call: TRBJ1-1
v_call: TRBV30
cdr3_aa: CAWTDGQGAFF
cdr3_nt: TGTGCCTGGACCGATGGACAGGGCGCTTTCTTT

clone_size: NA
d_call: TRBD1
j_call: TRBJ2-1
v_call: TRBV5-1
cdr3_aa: CASSLEGQGHNEQFF
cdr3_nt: TGCGCCAGCAGCTTGGAAGGACAGGGACACAATGAGCAGTTCTTC

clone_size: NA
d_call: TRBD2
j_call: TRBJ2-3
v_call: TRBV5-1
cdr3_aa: CASSFGTSGGVTSSTDTQYF
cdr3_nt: TGCGCCAGCAGCTTCGGGACTAGCGGGGGGGTAACATCTAGCACAGATACGCAGTATTTT

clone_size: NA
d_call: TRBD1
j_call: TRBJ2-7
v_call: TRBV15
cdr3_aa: CATSRESSTGSHEQYF
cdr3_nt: TGTGCCACCAGCAGAGAATCTTCGACAGGGTCCCACGAGCAGTACTTC

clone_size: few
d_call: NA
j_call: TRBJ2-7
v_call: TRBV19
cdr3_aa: CASSYETGYEQYF
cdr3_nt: TGTGCCAGTAGTTATGAGACAGGCTACGAGCAGTACTTC

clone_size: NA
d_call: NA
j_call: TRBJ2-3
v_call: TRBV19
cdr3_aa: CASSIDLWSGTGRDTQYF
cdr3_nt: TGTGCCAGTAGTATAGATTTGTGGAGCGGGACAGGAAGAGATACGCAGTATTTT

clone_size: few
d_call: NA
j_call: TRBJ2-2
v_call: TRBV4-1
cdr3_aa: CASSQERTGELFF
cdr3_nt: TGCGCCAGCAGCCAAGAGAGGACCGGGGAGCTGTTTTTT

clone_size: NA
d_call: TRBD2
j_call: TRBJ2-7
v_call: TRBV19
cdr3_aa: CASSIILAADYEQYF
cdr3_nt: TGTGCCAGTAGTATTATCCTAGCGGCGGACTACGAGCAGTACTTC

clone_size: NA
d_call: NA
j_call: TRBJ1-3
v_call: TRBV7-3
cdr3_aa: CASSQGSSGNTIYF
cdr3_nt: TGTGCCAGCAGCCAGGGAAGCTCTGGAAACACCATATATTTT

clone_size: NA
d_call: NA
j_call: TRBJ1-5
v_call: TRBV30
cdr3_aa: CAWSWHFNQPQHF
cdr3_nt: TGTGCCTGGAGCTGGCATTTCAATCAGCCCCAGCATTTT

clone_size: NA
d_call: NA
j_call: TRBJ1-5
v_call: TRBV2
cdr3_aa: CASSERVRGGQPQHF
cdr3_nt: TGTGCCAGCAGTGAAAGGGTCAGGGGCGGTCAGCCCCAGCATTTT

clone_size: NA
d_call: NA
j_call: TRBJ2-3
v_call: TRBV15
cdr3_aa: CATSRGRSSTDTQYF
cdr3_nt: TGTGCCACCAGCAGAGGAAGGAGTAGCACAGATACGCAGTATTTT

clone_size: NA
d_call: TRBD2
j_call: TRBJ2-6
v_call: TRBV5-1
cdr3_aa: CASSSGTSGDWANVLTF
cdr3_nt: TGCGCCAGCAGCTCCGGGACTAGCGGGGACTGGGCCAACGTCCTGACTTTC

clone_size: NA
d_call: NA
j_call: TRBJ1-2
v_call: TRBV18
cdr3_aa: CASSTGTNYGYTF
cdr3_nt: TGTGCCAGCTCGACAGGTACTAACTATGGCTACACCTTC

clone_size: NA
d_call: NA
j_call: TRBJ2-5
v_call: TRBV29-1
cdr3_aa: CSVKLGTHRETQYF
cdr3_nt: TGCAGCGTTAAACTCGGGACACACAGGGAGACCCAGTACTTC

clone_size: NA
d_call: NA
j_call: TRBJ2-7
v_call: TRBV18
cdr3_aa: CASSPDRSRVYEQYF
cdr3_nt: TGTGCCAGCTCACCGGATCGGTCCCGGGTCTACGAGCAGTACTTC

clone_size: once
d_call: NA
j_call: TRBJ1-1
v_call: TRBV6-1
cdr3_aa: CASSENLARDTEAFF
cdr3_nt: TGTGCCAGCAGTGAAAATTTGGCTCGGGACACTGAAGCTTTCTTT

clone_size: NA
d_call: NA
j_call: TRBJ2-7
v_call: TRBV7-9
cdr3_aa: CASSLVQPAAEQYF
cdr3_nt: TGTGCCAGCAGCTTAGTACAGCCCGCCGCCGAGCAGTACTTC

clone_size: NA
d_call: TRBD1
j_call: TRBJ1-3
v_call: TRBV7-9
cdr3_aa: CASDTDRGNGNTIYF
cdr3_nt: TGTGCCAGCGATACCGACAGGGGAAATGGAAACACCATATATTTT

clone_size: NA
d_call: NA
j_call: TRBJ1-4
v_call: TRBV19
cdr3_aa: CASSWTGTRLNEKLFF
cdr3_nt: TGTGCCAGTAGTTGGACCGGGACAAGACTGAATGAAAAACTGTTTTTT

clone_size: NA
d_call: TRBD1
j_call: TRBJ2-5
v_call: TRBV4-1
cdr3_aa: CASSQFGQGRETQYF
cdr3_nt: TGCGCCAGCAGCCAATTTGGACAGGGGAGAGAGACCCAGTACTTC

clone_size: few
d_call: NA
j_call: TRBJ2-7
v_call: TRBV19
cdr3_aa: CASSFGRDSYEQYF
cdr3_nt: TGTGCCAGTAGTTTTGGACGGGATTCCTACGAGCAGTACTTC

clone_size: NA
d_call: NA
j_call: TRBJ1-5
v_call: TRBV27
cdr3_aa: CASSLGAGQPQHF
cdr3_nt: TGTGCCAGCAGTTTGGGGGCCGGTCAGCCCCAGCATTTT

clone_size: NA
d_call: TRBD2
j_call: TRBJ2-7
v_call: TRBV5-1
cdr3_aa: CASSLGSGGGTTYEQYF
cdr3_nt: TGCGCCAGCAGCTTGGGAAGCGGGGGGGGTACCACCTACGAGCAGTACTTC

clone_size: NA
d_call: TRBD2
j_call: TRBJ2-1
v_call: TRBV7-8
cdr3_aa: CASSPPWRTSSYNEQFF
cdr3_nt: TGTGCCAGCAGCCCGCCCTGGCGGACTAGCTCCTACAATGAGCAGTTCTTC

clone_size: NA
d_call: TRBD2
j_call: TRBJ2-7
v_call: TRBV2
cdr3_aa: CASSDDSGRASEQYF
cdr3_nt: TGTGCCAGCAGCGATGATAGCGGGAGGGCCAGCGAGCAGTACTTC

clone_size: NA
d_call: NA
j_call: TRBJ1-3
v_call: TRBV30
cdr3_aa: CACGVSGNTIYF
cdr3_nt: TGTGCCTGCGGGGTCTCTGGAAACACCATATATTTT

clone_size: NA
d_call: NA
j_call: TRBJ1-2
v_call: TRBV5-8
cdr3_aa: CASTRSRQTAGYTF
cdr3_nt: TGTGCCAGCACCCGTTCGAGACAGACGGCGGGCTACACCTTC

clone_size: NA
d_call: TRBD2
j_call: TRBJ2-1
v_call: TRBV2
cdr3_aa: CASSISGASSYNEQFF
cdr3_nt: TGTGCCAGCAGCATAAGCGGGGCTAGCTCCTACAATGAGCAGTTCTTC

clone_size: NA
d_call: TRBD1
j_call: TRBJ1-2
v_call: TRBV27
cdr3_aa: CASSEDRGVLNYGYTF
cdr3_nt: TGTGCCAGCAGTGAGGACAGGGGGGTTCTGAACTATGGCTACACCTTC

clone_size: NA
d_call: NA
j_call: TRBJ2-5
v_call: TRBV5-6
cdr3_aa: CASILVGYREETQYF
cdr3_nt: TGTGCCAGCATACTTGTAGGGTACAGGGAAGAGACCCAGTACTTC

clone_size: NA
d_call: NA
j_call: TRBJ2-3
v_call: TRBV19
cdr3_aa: CASSLTDTQYF
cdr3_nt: TGTGCCAGTAGCCTCACAGATACGCAGTATTTT